This T cell receptor beta chain was obtained from a study of T cells in Graves' hyperthyroidism and ophthalmopathy (dated by TCRdb to between 2019 and 2020). Study-level background: Peripheral blood was sampled at the time of initial diagnosis, prior to any treatment. TCR Vbeta CDR3 sequencing of 140 or so peripheral blood samples (43 ophthalmopathy, around 80 hyperthyroidism and some 17 progressor patients) is reported in the paper. The approximately 95 discovery patients were divided at random into training and test sets in a 7:3 ratio. The study also compared thyroid tissue and blood T-cell repertoires from more than 5 Graves' hyperthyroidism patients. Prospective prediction of ophthalmopathy was tested in an independent validation cohort consisting of fewer than 20 hyperthyroidism patients and about 17 patients who later progressed to ophthalmopathy. Once sampling was done, hyperthyroidism patients were given methimazole at a starting dose of 30 mg daily, whereas ophthalmopathy patients were given high-dose intravenous methylprednisolone. TCR V-J signatures able to tell the groups apart were searched for in a discovery cohort of 90 to 100 patients, of whom over 40 had Graves' ophthalmopathy and 55 to 60 had stable Graves' hyperthyroidism.

Amplification of TCR beta CDR3 regions was carried out from RNA transcripts. The TCR CDR3 was subjected to a first round of RT-PCR using the HTBI primer set and the Qiagen OneStep RT-PCR kit. Libraries were constructed in a second round of multiplex PCR, after which size selection and purification were performed. Sequencing of the libraries was done on an Illumina HiSeq2000 using paired-end 100 bp reads. As for the original processing: Raw data were processed with SOAPnuke, discarding reads with adapters, uncalled bases, mean Phred below 15, or no exact constant-primer or identifier match. High-quality paired reads were merged with COPE v1.2.5, and unique nucleotide sequences were defined as clonotypes. MiTCR v1.1 was used to align clonotypes to the IMGT TRBV, TRBD and TRBJ reference segments. The analysis included only V-J combinations with a frequency above 0.0001, which together covered over 98% of the repertoires. A TCS score was defined as the ratio of F50 (clonal expansion) to E x V (chaos), with BLOSUM62-based TCRdist applied between CDR3 peptides within each V-J. Welch's t-statistics and random forest reduced 514 V-J features to roughly 13, which were used in a naive Bayes classifier (R e1071). TCRdb reprocessing: public reads trimmed at Q25 with fastp, clones called with MiXCR, in-frame beta chains kept. Each CDR3 protein gets just one entry, which takes the most common genes and DNA from the rows behind it. The V and J calls shown here were made by TCRdb, not taken from the authors' results. Within this sample are hundreds of thousands of distinct CDR3 sequences, with 13% of them counted one time only. The leading ten clones occupy around a tenth of the sample.

The CDR3 starts with the cysteine, ends with the phenylalanine, and has 13 residues. The entry retains the CDR3 DNA only, 39 bases that are in frame from base 1. CDR1 and CDR2 are drawn from the germline V gene: MDHEN, SYDVKM. The junction shows trimming of 7 bases on V and 1 base on J, plus 10 bases between the germline ends. Study-wide findings and limitations: Blood samples also contained most of the expanded thyroid clonotypes (frequency above 0.001), which suggests that blood repertoires may reflect thyroid immune responses. No statistical method was used to fix the sample size in advance, and group allocation was not hidden from the investigators. A 13 V-J signature model separated ophthalmopathy from stable hyperthyroidism, with around 90% sensitivity and about 81% specificity in cross-validation and 80%/75% in testing. In validation, the model predicted progression to ophthalmopathy with 65% to 71% sensitivity and approximately 74% specificity, a median of 6.5 months before onset.

This clonotype was observed at least ten times. Its antigen has not been determined. Base qualities are missing; no much larger clone stands one base away. Stable Graves' hyperthyroidism was defined as no progression to ophthalmopathy during 18 months of follow-up. Hyperthyroidism patients were newly diagnosed, had a disease duration of under 2 months, and were aged 18 to 65 years. Patients with uncontrolled infections, other autoimmune diseases, pregnancy or lactation were excluded. Diagnoses relied on clinical symptoms, serum thyroxine and TRAb, thyroid ultrasound and orbital computed tomography. Ficoll-Paque density gradient centrifugation was used to isolate PBMCs from 10 ml of fresh peripheral blood. Trizol reagent was used to extract total RNA, and RNA quality was then checked on an Agilent 2100 Bioanalyzer.

The sequencing sample was made of blood. This TCR derives from a woman aged 18-29 years with Graves' hyperthyroidism. Recombination connected TRBV28 to TRBJ1-2; no confident D gene assignment can be made. The CDR3 here reads CASTWWGNYGYTF. In nucleotide form, the sequence is TGTGCCAGCACCTGGTGGGGTAACTATGGCTACACCTTC.